Listed below are T cell receptor beta chains from one sample, sequenced in a study of T cells expressing NK-cell markers. TCRdb reprocessed the 5' RACE reads and keeps a single row for each CDR3 protein, giving no DNA. Reported are around 180,000 distinct CDR3 sequences; the ten largest clones contain around 20%. Sequencing input: blood T cells: a sorted CD56 or NKG2C T cell subset, CD4+ or CD8+ T cells, or bulk PBMC T cells (not recorded which). The receptor source for this set is a man between 18 and 69 years old in good health. CDR3s include the opening cysteine and the closing phenylalanine or tryptophan. A clone size is listed for some rows: how often the clone was seen (once, few, many), or a class if it is expanded.

V	J	size	CDR3
TRBV12-3/TRBV12-4	TRBJ2-1	.	CASSLWAGASYNEQFF
TRBV2	TRBJ2-3	.	CASKSSGDADTQYF
TRBV27	TRBJ1-4	.	CASSHTVDPEKLFF
TRBV4-2	TRBJ2-2	.	CASSQTIGQGIWSNTGELFF
TRBV7-8	TRBJ2-2	.	CASSPEEGLNTGELFF
TRBV21-1	TRBJ2-2	.	CASNKNPRPNRRTGELFF
TRBV10-2	TRBJ2-7	.	CASSGTGGPYEQYF
TRBV6-1	TRBJ2-3	.	CASSEGLGNTDTQYF
TRBV3-1	TRBJ2-7	.	CASSQAGLAGALSPYSYEQYF
TRBV20-1	TRBJ2-3	.	CSARDGYTGTGGIDTQYF
TRBV7-9	TRBJ1-3	.	CASTYEGGDSGNTIYF
TRBV12-3/TRBV12-4	TRBJ1-2	.	CASSSDSPANYGYTF
TRBV18	TRBJ1-2	large	CASSRRTYYGYTF
TRBV5-6	TRBJ2-7	.	CASSHRAGTEIYEQYF
TRBV5-6	TRBJ2-1	.	CASSRKYRDPYNEQFF
TRBV5-1	TRBJ1-1	.	CASSLVGAGTDTEAFF
TRBV27	TRBJ2-5	.	CASSPTGGTEETQYF
TRBV28	TRBJ2-7	.	CASSLRLAGGEQYF
TRBV3-1	TRBJ2-5	.	CASSQEGRDWAQYF
TRBV6-5	TRBJ2-2	.	CASSYSGSVGTGELFF
TRBV9	TRBJ1-2	.	CASSAKGGLYGYTF
TRBV7-9	TRBJ2-3	.	CASSPLPHGGDTQYF
TRBV7-3	TRBJ2-6	.	CASSPKGSGANVLTF
TRBV27	TRBJ2-7	.	CASSQYAGGPTVHEQYF
TRBV12-3/TRBV12-4	TRBJ1-5	.	CASSLTWGNQPQHF
TRBV7-9	TRBJ2-7	.	CASSLPRQGLSTYEQYF
TRBV12-3/TRBV12-4	TRBJ1-2	.	CASSLSTSRGYTF
TRBV12-3/TRBV12-4	TRBJ2-5	.	CASSLVGGLAGPQETQYF
TRBV9	TRBJ2-3	.	CASQYGTSGGPDTQYF
TRBV28	TRBJ1-6	.	CASSRDTGYSPLHF
TRBV4-2	TRBJ2-1	.	CASSQALAASSYNEQFF
TRBV20-1	TRBJ1-2	.	CSAVDRGDYGYTF
TRBV7-9	TRBJ2-3	.	CASSSGLQRTDTQYF
TRBV20-1	TRBJ2-3	.	CSAPGLRTDTQYF
TRBV12-3/TRBV12-4	TRBJ1-2	.	CASRDAVTGGYTF
TRBV9	TRBJ1-1	.	CASSPTGTGGARTEAFF
TRBV9	TRBJ2-3	.	CASSASGAGVADTQYF
TRBV18	TRBJ1-2	.	CASSPPGSNYGYTF
TRBV7-9	TRBJ2-1	.	CASSLVTGRSYNEQFF
TRBV2	TRBJ2-2	.	CASGGVVGPGELFF
TRBV19	TRBJ1-1	.	CASSSQRGNTEAFF
TRBV4-1	TRBJ2-2	.	CASGWNTGELFF
TRBV15	TRBJ2-5	.	CATGWDSQETQYF
TRBV21-1	TRBJ2-1	.	CASSQRGPYNEQFF
TRBV7-8	TRBJ1-1	.	CASSSKSWGSTEAFF
TRBV4-1	TRBJ1-2	.	CASSQERTGPNYGYTF
TRBV5-6	TRBJ2-5	.	CASSLNGLLETQYF
TRBV2	TRBJ1-1	.	CASTSRGDTEAFF
TRBV19	TRBJ1-1	.	CASSEQGIGNTEAFF
TRBV6-6	TRBJ2-1	.	CASSWDSNEQFF
TRBV6-4	TRBJ2-1	.	CASSDSGGEAHEQFF
TRBV6-1	TRBJ2-1	.	CASHETGTYNEQFF
TRBV12-3/TRBV12-4	TRBJ2-3	.	CASSFWSSGGPDTQYF